Presented here are 19 T cell receptor beta chains from one specimen sequenced in a study of glioma-infiltrating T cells after dendritic cell vaccination. Repertoires were generated with immunoSEQ multiplex PCR, while TCRdb's copy carries only in-frame clones and drops some. The sample has about 87,000 clones, 85% to 90% seen once; the top ten hold 3.2%. Specimen: blood, collected before dendritic cell vaccination. The receptors derive from a human donor with glioblastoma.

This chain links TRBV9 with TRBJ1-2, with TRBD1 identical over 8 bases. This CDR3 region has 13 residues. The germline CDR1 and CDR2 sequences are SGDLS and YYNGEE. V lost 0 bases to trimming and J lost 8 bases; unmatched junction nucleotides: 3. This CDR3 is CASSVVTGEGYTF. The DNA for the CDR3 is TGTGCCAGCAGCGTAGTGACAGGGGAGGGCTACACCTTC.

V and J are TRBV11-2 and TRBJ2-3; 7 bases line up with TRBD2. The V gene end was trimmed by 6 bases and the J gene end by 0 bases; junction bases not matched to a gene: 3. Germline V gene data show CDR1 as SGHAT and CDR2 as FQNNGV. The CDR3 is 14 amino acids. In nucleotides, the CDR3 is TGTGCCAGCAGGGCTAGCGGAAGCACAGATACGCAGTATTTT. Protein sequence: CASRASGSTDTQYF.

This chain joins TRBV5-1 and TRBJ1-1; D possibly corresponds to TRBD1 (5 bases). Germline assignment: CDR1 SGHRS and CDR2 YFSETQ. The V and J ends lost 0 bases and 2 bases respectively, with 8 bases between them. CDR3 length: 14 amino acids. The CDR3 spells CASSLEGQNTEAFF. In DNA, the CDR3 is TGCGCCAGCAGCTTGGAGGGGCAAAACACTGAAGCTTTCTTT.

The chain employs TRBV4-2 and TRBJ1-3, with D possibly matching TRBD1 (5 bases). The CDR3 runs to 15 residues. Trimming pared 0 bases from V and 2 bases from J, leaving 8 bases between. Per germline, CDR1 LGHNA and CDR2 YNFKEQ. The CDR3 nucleotides read TGTGCCAGCAGCCAAGAGGGGCAAACTGGAAACACCATATATTTT. This translates into CASSQEGQTGNTIYF.

This chain joins TRBV30 and TRBJ2-4; no reliable D call. V lost 2 bases, J lost 0 bases, and 14 bases lay in between. This CDR3 has 16 amino acids. Germline values: CDR1 GTSNPN, CDR2 SVGIG (reference sequence). The CDR3 is CAWSTRSQLAKNIQYF. CDR3 nucleotides: TGTGCCTGGAGTACCCGGTCACAGTTAGCCAAAAACATTCAGTACTTC.

J is TRBJ1-1 and V is TRBV5-1; 9 bases map to TRBD1. This CDR3 spans 13 amino acids. The junction had 6 bases not matched to a gene; V was cut back by 3 bases and J by 9 bases. The germline V gene has CDR1 SGHRS and CDR2 YFSETQ. The CDR3 DNA is TGCGCCAGCAGCTCCGGACAGGGGAACCAAGCTTTCTTT. The encoded protein is CASSSGQGNQAFF.

In this sample, this clone turned up once. The genes are TRBV30 and TRBJ2-6, with 7 bases lining up with TRBD2. Germline V CDR1 and CDR2: GTSNPN, SVGIG (reference sequence). This CDR3 contains 17 residues. With V trimmed by 4 bases and J by 0 bases, 9 bases remained unmatched. The chain's CDR3 is CAWTGTITPSGANVLTF. The DNA for the CDR3 is TGTGCCTGGACCGGGACTATCACGCCCTCTGGGGCCAACGTCCTGACTTTC.

This chain uses TRBV19 with TRBJ2-1; TRBD2 matches at 8 bases. The CDR3 is 15 amino acids. The germline CDR1 and CDR2 sequences are LNHDA and SQIVND (reference sequence). J lost 5 bases, V lost 5 bases, and 8 bases had no gene match. Here the CDR3 DNA reads TGTGCCAGTAGTTTCTCAGCGGGAGAGAACAATGAGCAGTTCTTC. It yields the protein CASSFSAGENNEQFF.

The chain couples TRBV11-1 to TRBJ2-7; D gene unclear. This CDR3 comprises 13 residues. The ends were cut back, 1 base at V and 3 bases at J, with 7 bases in the middle. CDR1 and CDR2 (germline): SGHAT, FQDESV (reference sequence). The CDR3 DNA reads TGTGCCAGCAGCTTAGGAATAGACTACGAGCAGTACTTC. Its translation is CASSLGIDYEQYF.

The gene calls are TRBV4-1 and TRBJ2-5; TRBD2 matches 8 bases. From germline, CDR1 is MGHRA and CDR2 YSYEKL. The CDR3 runs to 15 residues. V gave up 6 bases and J gave up 5 bases; unmatched junction bases: 11. CDR3 residues: CASSRGSGGRETQYF. The CDR3 nucleotides read TGCGCCAGCAGTCGGGGGAGCGGGGGCCGGGAGACCCAGTACTTC.

The genes are TRBV9 and TRBJ2-5, with D perhaps matching TRBD2 (5 bases). CDR1 and CDR2 (germline): SGDLS, YYNGEE. Trimming pared 0 bases from V and 3 bases from J, leaving 6 bases between. The CDR3 is 13 amino acids. This chain's CDR3 is CASSVAGKETQYF. In DNA, the CDR3 is TGTGCCAGCAGCGTAGCGGGAAAAGAGACCCAGTACTTC. The complete variable domain, with remaining parts taken from reference TRBV9 and TRBJ2-5, reads DSGVTQTPKHLITATGQRVTLRCSPRSGDLSVYWYQQSLDQGLQFLIQYYNGEERAKGNILERFSAQQFPDLHSELNLSSLELGDSALYFCASSVAGKETQYFGPGTRLLVL.

This chain uses TRBV4-1 with TRBJ2-1; 9 bases align to TRBD1. This CDR3 spans 17 amino acids. CDR1 and CDR2 (germline): MGHRA, YSYEKL. The J segment lost 6 bases and the V segment lost 0 bases, leaving 9 bases of the junction unmatched. CDR3 protein: CASSQDPEQGAGNEQFF. As DNA, the CDR3 is TGCGCCAGCAGCCAAGATCCCGAACAGGGGGCTGGCAATGAGCAGTTCTTC.

Details on this clone: The junction does not match germline at one end; this may be a read error. The chain uses TRBV6-5 and TRBJ1-5, with D unresolved. CDR3 length: 14 residues. Germline CDR1 is MNHEY and CDR2 is SVGAGI. The CDR3 sequence: CASNYAGVNQPQHF. CDR3 sequence (DNA): TGTGCCAGCAATTACGCGGGAGTTAATCAGCCCCAGCATTTT.

A word on this clone: The sample carries other DNA sequences with the same CDR3. CDR3 residues: CASSVGAGGYNSPLHF. CDR3 DNA: TGTGCCAGCAGCGTAGGGGCAGGGGGGTATAATTCACCCCTCCACTTT. The chain carries TRBV9 and TRBJ1-6; 7 bases match TRBD1. V shed 0 bases, J shed 4 bases, and the junction held 4 bases outside the gene matches. Per germline, CDR1 SGDLS and CDR2 YYNGEE. The CDR3 is 16 residues long.

V is TRBV7-9 and J is TRBJ2-1, with a possible D match to TRBD2 (6 bases). CDR3 length equals 16 residues. Per the germline V gene, CDR1 is SEHNR and CDR2 is FQNEAQ (reference sequence). Trimming left V 5 bases short and J 0 bases short, with 14 bases between. CDR3 sequence: CASSRGTGNSYNEQFF. The CDR3 coding sequence is TGTGCCAGCAGCCGGGGGACGGGGAACTCCTACAATGAGCAGTTCTTC.

The J gene is TRBJ2-2, the V gene TRBV30, with TRBD2 identical over 7 bases. V trimming: 4 bases; J trimming: 5 bases; junction bases outside the gene matches: 19. Looked up from germline, CDR1 is GTSNPN and CDR2 is SVGIG (reference sequence). CDR3 length equals 18 residues. The chain's CDR3 is CAWTINGEGMTGTGELFF. CDR3 in DNA: TGTGCCTGGACTATCAACGGGGAGGGGATGACGGGGACCGGGGAGCTGTTTTTT.

J is TRBJ2-3 and V is TRBV7-2; no reliable D call. Germline V gene sequence: CDR1 SGHTA, CDR2 FQGNSA. This CDR3 has 12 residues. V lost 3 bases, J lost 5 bases, and 6 bases lay in between. The CDR3 region is CASSFSGDTQYF. In DNA form, the CDR3 reads TGTGCCAGCAGCTTCTCGGGAGATACGCAGTATTTT.

Of note for this clone: Sequence at one end of the junction differs from germline and may be a read error. The sample contains more than one DNA sequence encoding this CDR3. The chain has TRBV6-1 and TRBJ1-6; maybe TRBD1 (5 bases). The CDR3 has 13 amino acids. Germline CDR1 is MNHNS and CDR2 is SASEGT. The CDR3 is CASSEGLNSPLHF. DNA for the CDR3: TGTGCCAGCAGTGAGGGGCTTAATTCCCCCCTCCACTTT.

The chain uses TRBV7-9 and TRBJ1-2; 12 nucleotides match TRBD1. J gave up 3 bases and V 4 bases, and 15 bases lay outside the gene matches. This CDR3 spans 19 amino acids. Germline values: CDR1 SEHNR, CDR2 FQNEAQ (reference sequence). CDR3 in amino acids: CASSSYPGQGALGDYGYTF. The CDR3 DNA reads as TGTGCCAGCAGCTCCTACCCGGGACAGGGGGCCCTGGGTGACTATGGCTACACCTTC.